Presented here are 6 T cell receptor beta chains from one specimen sequenced in a study of shared clonotypes between healthy human individuals. Using immunoSEQ multiplex PCR, the repertoire was profiled, and TCRdb retains in-frame clones only, with some absent. In the table there are 2 million to 2.5 million clones, over 85% of which are singletons. Material: naive CD4+ T cells from PBMCs. Subset specified: CD45RA+ positively selected. The receptors stem from a man between 18 and 29 years old in good health. Some clones in this sample may be carry-over from other donors' samples.

Worth noting for this clone: Additional DNA sequences in this sample encode the identical CDR3. The chain couples TRBV29-1 to TRBJ2-3; D is unclear. Trimming stripped 1 base from V and 5 bases from J, with 4 bases between. CDR3 length: 11 residues. Germline CDR1 SQVTM, CDR2 ANQGSEA. The CDR3 sequence is CSVEVVDTQYF. The CDR3 DNA follows: TGCAGCGTTGAAGTGGTAGATACGCAGTATTTT.

This clone was found once. The chain joins TRBV7-9 to TRBJ2-7; TRBD2 matches at 12 bases. Germline loops: CDR1 SEHNR, CDR2 FQNEAQ (reference sequence). Germline trimming cut 5 bases from V and 4 bases from J; bases unmatched to any gene: 6. This CDR3 contains 15 residues. The CDR3 sequence is CASSDRTSGMYEQYF. CDR3 coding DNA: TGTGCCAGCAGCGATCGGACTAGCGGGATGTACGAGCAGTACTTC.

The V call is TRBV9, the J call TRBJ2-3; D gene unclear. Germline V gives CDR1 SGDLS, CDR2 YYNGEE. CDR3 length: 15 residues. The V end lost 0 bases, the J end lost 1 base, and 9 bases lay between the germline ends. This CDR3 is CASSVELLGTDTQYF. DNA for the CDR3: TGTGCCAGCAGCGTAGAACTCCTCGGCACAGATACGCAGTATTTT.

The chain couples TRBV4-2 to TRBJ2-3; 9 bases map to TRBD2. J lost 4 bases, V lost 1 base, and 6 bases had no gene match. Germline V gene data show CDR1 as LGHNA and CDR2 as YNFKEQ. This CDR3 spans 16 amino acids. This chain's CDR3 is CASSQGTTSGSDTQYF. The CDR3 coding sequence is TGTGCCAGCAGCCAAGGTACGACTAGCGGATCAGATACGCAGTATTTT.

The table lists this clone with a count of one. The chain joins TRBV28 to TRBJ1-2; D gene unclear. CDR1 and CDR2 (germline): MDHEN, SYDVKM. The V end lost 3 bases, the J end lost 6 bases, and 11 bases lay between the germline ends. CDR3 size: 13 residues. The CDR3 here is CASSFVEVHGYTF. CDR3 in DNA: TGTGCCAGCAGTTTCGTGGAGGTCCATGGCTACACCTTC.

Details on this clone: The identical CDR3 is also encoded by other nucleotide sequences in the sample. The J gene is TRBJ2-7, the V gene TRBV7-2; D might be TRBD2 (6 bases). Germline V gene lookup returns CDR1 SGHTA and CDR2 FQGNSA. CDR3 length: 15 residues. The V end lost 1 base, the J end lost 2 bases, and 12 bases lay between the germline ends. Written as DNA, the CDR3 is TGTGCCAGCAGCTTAGGCGGGACTTCCACCTACGAGCAGTACTTC. The encoded protein is CASSLGGTSTYEQYF.